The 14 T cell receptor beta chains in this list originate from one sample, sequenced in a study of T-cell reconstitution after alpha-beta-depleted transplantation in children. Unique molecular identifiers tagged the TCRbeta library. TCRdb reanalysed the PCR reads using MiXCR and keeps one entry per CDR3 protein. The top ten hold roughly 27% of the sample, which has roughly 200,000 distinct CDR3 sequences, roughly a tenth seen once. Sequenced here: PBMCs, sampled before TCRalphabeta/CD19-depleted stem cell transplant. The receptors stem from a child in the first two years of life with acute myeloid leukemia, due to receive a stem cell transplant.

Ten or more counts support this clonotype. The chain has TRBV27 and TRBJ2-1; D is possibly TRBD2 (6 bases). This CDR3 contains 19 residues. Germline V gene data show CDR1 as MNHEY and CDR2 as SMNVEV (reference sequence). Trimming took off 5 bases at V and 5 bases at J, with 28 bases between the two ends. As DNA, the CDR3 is TGTGCCAGCAGTACAAGGTCAGACCGTGGCGGGATGATCCACAATGAGCAGTTCTTC. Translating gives CASSTRSDRGGMIHNEQFF.

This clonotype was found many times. The CDR3 reads CASSPTAHYGYTF. Here the CDR3 DNA reads TGTGCCAGCAGCCCGACAGCGCACTATGGCTACACCTTC. The V gene is TRBV7-9, the J gene TRBJ1-2; D may be TRBD1 (5 bases). The V gene's germline CDR1 is SEHNR and CDR2 FQNEAQ (reference sequence). V dropped 5 bases and J dropped 3 bases, with 10 bases sitting between them. The length of the CDR3 is 13 residues.

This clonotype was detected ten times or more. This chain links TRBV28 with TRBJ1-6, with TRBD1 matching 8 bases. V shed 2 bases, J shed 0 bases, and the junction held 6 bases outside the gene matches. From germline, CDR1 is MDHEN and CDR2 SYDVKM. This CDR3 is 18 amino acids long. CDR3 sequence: CASSLLDRGHSYNSPLHF. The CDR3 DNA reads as TGTGCCAGCAGTTTACTAGACAGGGGCCACTCCTATAATTCACCCCTCCACTTT.

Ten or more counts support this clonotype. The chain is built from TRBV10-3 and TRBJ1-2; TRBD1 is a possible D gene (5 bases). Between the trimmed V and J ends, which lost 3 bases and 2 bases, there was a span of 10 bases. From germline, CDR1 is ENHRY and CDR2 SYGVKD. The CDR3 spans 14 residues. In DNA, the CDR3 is TGTGCCATCAGTGACCGGGGGTCCAACTATGGCTACACCTTC. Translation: CAISDRGSNYGYTF.

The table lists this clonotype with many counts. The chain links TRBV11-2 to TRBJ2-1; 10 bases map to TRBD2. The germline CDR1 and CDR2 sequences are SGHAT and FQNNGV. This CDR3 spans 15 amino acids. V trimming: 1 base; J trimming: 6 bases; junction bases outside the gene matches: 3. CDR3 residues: CASSLVSGRANEQFF. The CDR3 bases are TGTGCCAGCAGCTTAGTGAGCGGGAGGGCCAATGAGCAGTTCTTC.

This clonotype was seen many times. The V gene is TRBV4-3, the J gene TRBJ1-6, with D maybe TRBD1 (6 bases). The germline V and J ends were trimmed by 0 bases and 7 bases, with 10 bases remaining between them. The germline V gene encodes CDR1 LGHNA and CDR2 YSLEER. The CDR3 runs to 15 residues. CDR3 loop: CASSQDGGRNSPLHF. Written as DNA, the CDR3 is TGCGCCAGCAGCCAAGATGGGGGCCGCAATTCACCCCTCCACTTT.

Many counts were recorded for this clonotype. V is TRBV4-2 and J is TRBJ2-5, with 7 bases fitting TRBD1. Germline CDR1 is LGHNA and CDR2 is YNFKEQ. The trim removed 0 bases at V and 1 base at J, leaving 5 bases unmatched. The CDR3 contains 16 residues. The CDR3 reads CASSQEPGTAQETQYF. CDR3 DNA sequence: TGTGCCAGCAGCCAAGAACCCGGGACAGCCCAAGAGACCCAGTACTTC.

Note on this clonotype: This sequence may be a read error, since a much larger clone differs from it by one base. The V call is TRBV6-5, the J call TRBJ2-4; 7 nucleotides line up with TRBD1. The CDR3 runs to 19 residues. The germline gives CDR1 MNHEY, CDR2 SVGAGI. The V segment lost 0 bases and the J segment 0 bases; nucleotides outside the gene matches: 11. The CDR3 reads CASSYSQGDPTLAKNIQYF. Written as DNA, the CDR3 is TGTGCCAGCAGTTACTCGCAGGGGGACCCCACTCTAGCCAAAAACATTCAGTACTTC.

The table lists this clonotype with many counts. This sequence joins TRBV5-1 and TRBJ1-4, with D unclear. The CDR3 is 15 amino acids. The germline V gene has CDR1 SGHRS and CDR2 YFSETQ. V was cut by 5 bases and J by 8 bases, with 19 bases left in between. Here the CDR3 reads CASSRTPDLSEKLFF. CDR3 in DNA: TGCGCCAGCAGTAGAACACCTGATCTGTCCGAAAAACTGTTTTTT.

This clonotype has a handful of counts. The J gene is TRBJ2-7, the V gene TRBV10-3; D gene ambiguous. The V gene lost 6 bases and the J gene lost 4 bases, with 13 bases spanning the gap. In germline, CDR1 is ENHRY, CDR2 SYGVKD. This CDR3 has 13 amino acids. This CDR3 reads CAISGSPEYEQYF. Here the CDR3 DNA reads TGTGCCATCAGCGGGTCCCCAGAATACGAGCAGTACTTC.

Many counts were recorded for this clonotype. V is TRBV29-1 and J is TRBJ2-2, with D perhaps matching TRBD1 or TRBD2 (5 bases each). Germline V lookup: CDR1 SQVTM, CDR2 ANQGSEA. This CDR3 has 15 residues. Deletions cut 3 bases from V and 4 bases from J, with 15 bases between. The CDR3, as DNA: TGCAGCGTTGAGGGACCGGAAAAGCGCACCGGGGAGCTGTTTTTT. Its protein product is CSVEGPEKRTGELFF.

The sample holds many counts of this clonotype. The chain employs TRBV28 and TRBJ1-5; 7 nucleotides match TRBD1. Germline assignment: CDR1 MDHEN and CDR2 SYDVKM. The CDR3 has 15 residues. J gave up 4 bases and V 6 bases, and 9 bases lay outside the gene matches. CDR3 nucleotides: TGTGCCAGCAGGAGCGACAGGGTAATAAATCAGCCCCAGCATTTT. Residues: CASRSDRVINQPQHF.

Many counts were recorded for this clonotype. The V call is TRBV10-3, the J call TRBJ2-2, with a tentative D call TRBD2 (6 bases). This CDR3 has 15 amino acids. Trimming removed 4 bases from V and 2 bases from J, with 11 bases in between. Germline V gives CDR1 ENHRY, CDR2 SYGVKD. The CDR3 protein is CAISAEGLNTGELFF. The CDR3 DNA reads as TGTGCCATCAGTGCGGAGGGCCTAAACACCGGGGAGCTGTTTTTT.

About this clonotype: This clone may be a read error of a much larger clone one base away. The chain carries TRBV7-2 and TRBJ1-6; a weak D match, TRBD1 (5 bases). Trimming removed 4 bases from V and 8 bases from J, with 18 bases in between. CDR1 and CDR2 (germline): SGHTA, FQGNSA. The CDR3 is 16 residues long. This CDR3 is CASSSRGARLDSPLHF. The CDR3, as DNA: TGTGCCAGCAGCTCCCGAGGGGCAAGGTTGGATTCACCCCTCCACTTT.